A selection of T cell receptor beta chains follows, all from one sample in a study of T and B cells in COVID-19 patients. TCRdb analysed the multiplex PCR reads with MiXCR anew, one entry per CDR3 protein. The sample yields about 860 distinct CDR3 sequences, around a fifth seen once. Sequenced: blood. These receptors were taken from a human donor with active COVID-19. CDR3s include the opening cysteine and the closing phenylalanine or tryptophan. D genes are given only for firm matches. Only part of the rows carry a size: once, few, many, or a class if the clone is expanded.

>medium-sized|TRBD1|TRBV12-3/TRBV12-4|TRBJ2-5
CASSEADRQETQYF
TGTGCCAGCAGTGAGGCGGACAGGCAAGAGACCCAGTACTTC
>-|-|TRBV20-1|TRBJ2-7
CSAREEGGSYEQYF
TGCAGTGCTAGAGAGGAGGGGGGCTCCTACGAGCAGTACTTC
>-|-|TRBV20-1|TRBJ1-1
CSARVGGPNTEAFF
TGCAGTGCTCGAGTGGGAGGACCGAACACTGAAGCTTTCTTT
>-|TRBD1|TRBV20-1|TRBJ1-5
CSAQGGGWSNQPQHF
TGCAGTGCCCAGGGGGGGGGCTGGAGCAATCAGCCCCAGCATTTT
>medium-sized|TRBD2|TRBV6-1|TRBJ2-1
CASRGTSTMWQFF
TGTGCCTCCCGTGGGACTAGCACAATGTGGCAGTTCTTC
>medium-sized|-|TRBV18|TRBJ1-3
CASSPRGSGNTIYF
TGTGCCAGCTCACCACGGGGATCTGGAAACACCATATATTTT
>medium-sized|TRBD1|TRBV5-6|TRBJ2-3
CASSLRRTGGSTDTQYF
TGTGCCAGCAGCCTACGACGGACAGGGGGAAGCACAGATACGCAGTATTTT
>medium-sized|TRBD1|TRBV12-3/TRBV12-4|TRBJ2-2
CASTKRPGGSGGELFF
TGTGCCAGCACGAAGCGCCCAGGGGGCAGCGGCGGGGAGCTGTTTTTT
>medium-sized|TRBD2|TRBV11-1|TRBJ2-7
CASSRLAGGQGEQYF
TGTGCCAGCAGCCGACTAGCGGGAGGGCAGGGCGAGCAGTACTTC
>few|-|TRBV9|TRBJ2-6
CASSQTWALGANVLTF
TGTGCCAGCAGCCAAACGTGGGCTTTGGGGGCCAACGTCCTGACTTTC
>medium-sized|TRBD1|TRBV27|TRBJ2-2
CASSLRGPGELFF
TGTGCCAGCAGTTTAAGGGGGCCCGGGGAGCTGTTTTTT
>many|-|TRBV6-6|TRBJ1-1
CASTQGRLEAFF
TGTGCCAGCACCCAGGGTAGGCTAGAAGCTTTCTTT
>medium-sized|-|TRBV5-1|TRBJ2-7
CASSSGNYEQYF
TGCGCCAGCAGCTCGGGCAACTACGAGCAGTACTTC
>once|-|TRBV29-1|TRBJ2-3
CSVGSGTARDTQYF
TGCAGCGTGGGCTCCGGGACGGCGCGGGATACGCAGTATTTT